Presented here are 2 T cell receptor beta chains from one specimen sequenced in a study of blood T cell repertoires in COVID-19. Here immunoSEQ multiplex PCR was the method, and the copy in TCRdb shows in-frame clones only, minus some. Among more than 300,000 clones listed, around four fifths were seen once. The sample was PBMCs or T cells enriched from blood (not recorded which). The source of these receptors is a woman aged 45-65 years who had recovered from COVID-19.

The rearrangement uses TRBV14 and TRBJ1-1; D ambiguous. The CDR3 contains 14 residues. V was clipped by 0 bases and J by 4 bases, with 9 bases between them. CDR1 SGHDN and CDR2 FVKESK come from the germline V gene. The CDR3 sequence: CASSQDVRSTEAFF. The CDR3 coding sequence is TGTGCCAGCAGCCAAGACGTCAGATCCACTGAAGCTTTCTTT.

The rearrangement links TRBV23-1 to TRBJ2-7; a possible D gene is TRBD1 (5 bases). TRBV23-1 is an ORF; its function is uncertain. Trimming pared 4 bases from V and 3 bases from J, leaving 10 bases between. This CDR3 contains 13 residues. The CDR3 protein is CASSRGHRYEQYF. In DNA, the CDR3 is TGCGCCAGCAGTCGCGGACACCGCTACGAGCAGTACTTC.